These 3 T cell receptor beta chains share one sample of origin, sequenced in a study of CD4 T cells in relation to SARS-CoV-2 and coronaviruses. Clones were read by immunoSEQ multiplex PCR, and TCRdb kept only the in-frame ones, dropping some. Of about 19,000 clones listed, over 65% are singletons. Before the COVID-19 pandemic, during about 2011-2018, CD4+ T cells were taken from unexposed donors. The cells were cultured for around ten days before CD4+ T cells were isolated. No cognate antigen is known for these TCRs. Material for sequencing was CD4+ T cells from PBMCs, cultured in vitro. These receptors all stem from a human donor in good health.

This clone is a singleton in its sample. CDR3 sequence reads: CASSAGTSWYNEQFF. The CDR3 DNA reads TGTGCCAGCAGTGCCGGGACTAGCTGGTACAATGAGCAGTTCTTC. The rearrangement joins TRBV6-4 to TRBJ2-1; 9 bases are shared with TRBD2. After removal of 4 bases from V and 4 bases from J, the junction contained 5 bases not matched to a gene. From germline, CDR1 is MRHNA and CDR2 SNTAGT. This CDR3 is built from 15 residues.

The CDR3 spells CASSTRRETQYF. The DNA of the CDR3 is TGTGCCAGCAGTACAAGGCGGGAGACCCAGTACTTC. This chain uses TRBV28 with TRBJ2-5; D remains ambiguous. Trimming took off 5 bases at V and 5 bases at J, with 9 bases between the two ends. Germline CDR1 and CDR2: MDHEN and SYDVKM. The CDR3 consists of 12 residues.

The CDR3 DNA reads TGCGCCAGCAGCTTCCAGGGGTTTTCAGAGACCCAGTACTTC. Its translation: CASSFQGFSETQYF. The genes are TRBV5-1 and TRBJ2-5, with D tentatively TRBD1 (6 bases). The germline V gene encodes CDR1 SGHRS and CDR2 YFSETQ. V was shortened by 2 bases and J by 4 bases, with 12 bases between the two germline ends. The CDR3 extends over 14 amino acids.